These 27 T cell receptor beta chains share one sample of origin, sequenced in a study of liver allograft versus peripheral blood T cells. Study at large: Within transplanted livers, the T cell receptor repertoires were examined and compared against the repertoires present in the peripheral blood of liver transplant recipients.

From the reads, TCRdb called clonotypes with MiXCR, one entry per CDR3 protein. The sample consists of 3,500 to 4,500 distinct CDR3 sequences, more than 14% of them appearing once. Every receptor here comes from a human patient who had a liver transplant. Some of the T cells might come from the graft donor.

The V gene is TRBV20-1, the J gene TRBJ2-1; D ambiguous. This CDR3 comprises 13 residues. The ends were cut back, 5 bases at V and 7 bases at J, with 15 bases in the middle. Per germline, CDR1 DFQATT and CDR2 SNEGSKA (reference sequence). CDR3 nucleotide sequence: TGCAGTGCTCACGCCCCTGCTGGGAATGAGCAGTTCTTC. Amino acid sequence: CSAHAPAGNEQFF.

By share of the sample, this clonotype is medium-sized. The chain is built from TRBV6-2 or TRBV6-3 and TRBJ1-5; D not certain. V lost 5 bases to trimming and J lost 6 bases, with 8 bases between them. Germline V CDR1 and CDR2: MNHEY, SVGEGT. This CDR3 has 12 amino acids. The CDR3 bases are TGTGCCAGCAGTCGTTCAGTTCAGCCCCAGCATTTT. Translation: CASSRSVQPQHF.

The chain joins TRBV7-9 to TRBJ2-5, with 8 bases identical to TRBD1. The CDR3 contains 18 residues. In germline, CDR1 is SEHNR, CDR2 FQNEAQ (reference sequence). J gave up 5 bases and V 3 bases, and 17 bases lay outside the gene matches. DNA for the CDR3: TGTGCCAGCAGCTTCCCTTCTGTTGGGACAGGTTATTCGGAGACCCAGTACTTC. It specifies CASSFPSVGTGYSETQYF.

This clonotype is medium-sized in the sample. The rearrangement links TRBV14 to TRBJ1-4; 7 bases are shared with TRBD1. Germline V gene lookup returns CDR1 SGHDN and CDR2 FVKESK. V lost 3 bases, J lost 5 bases, and 3 bases stayed unmatched. The CDR3 consists of 14 residues. CDR3: CASSQDRSNEKLFF. The CDR3 DNA reads TGTGCCAGCAGCCAGGACAGGTCAAATGAAAAACTGTTTTTT.

V is TRBV3-1 and J is TRBJ2-7; D is unclear. The CDR3 spans 12 residues. Looked up from germline, CDR1 is LGHDT and CDR2 is YNNKEL (reference sequence). V lost 1 base, J lost 6 bases, and 7 bases lay in between. The CDR3 protein is CASSQVLGEQYF. DNA for the CDR3: TGTGCCAGCAGCCAAGTACTTGGCGAGCAGTACTTC.

This clonotype is deemed medium-sized. This chain links TRBV28 with TRBJ2-1; no clear D. Trimming removed 6 bases from V and 7 bases from J, with 13 bases in between. CDR3 length: 13 amino acids. Germline assignment: CDR1 MDHEN and CDR2 SYDVKM. CDR3 sequence (DNA): TGTGCCAGCAGCTGGAACTTGGGTAATGAGCAGTTCTTC. Protein sequence: CASSWNLGNEQFF.

This clonotype is medium-sized by share. The V and J genes are TRBV6-6 and TRBJ2-1; D perhaps matches TRBD1 (6 bases). The germline gives CDR1 MNHNY, CDR2 SVGAGI (reference sequence). The length of the CDR3 is 17 residues. V was pared by 6 bases and J by 8 bases, with 26 bases between. CDR3 bases: TGTGCCAGCAGAACCTCCGGACGTCGAGGGGGTTTCGATGAGCAGTTCTTC. Residues: CASRTSGRRGGFDEQFF.

The sample holds many counts of this clonotype. The V call is TRBV12-3 or TRBV12-4, the J call TRBJ2-5, with D possibly being TRBD2 (6 bases). V was cut by 6 bases and J by 2 bases, with 10 bases left in between. The CDR3 loop spans 13 amino acids. DNA for the CDR3: TGTGCCAGCAGCTCGGGACTGCAAGAGACCCAGTACTTC. Protein: CASSSGLQETQYF.

By share, this clonotype counts as medium-sized. The chain has TRBV15 and TRBJ1-5; a possible D gene is TRBD1 (5 bases). V was cut by 0 bases and J by 7 bases, with 16 bases left in between. The CDR3 runs 16 residues. Germline CDR1 reads LNHNV; CDR2 reads YYDKDF (reference sequence). The CDR3 region is CATSRDSGRRSQPQHF. CDR3 sequence (DNA): TGTGCCACCAGCAGAGATTCAGGGCGGCGGAGCCAGCCCCAGCATTTT.

By sample share, this clonotype is medium-sized. The V gene is TRBV6-1, the J gene TRBJ2-7, with D unclear. The CDR3 is 15 residues long. Trimming removed 3 bases at V and 4 bases at J, with 16 bases between. The germline V gene has CDR1 MNHNS and CDR2 SASEGT. The CDR3 region has the DNA TGTGCCAGCAGTGAGGAGTGGCTTGGGCGATACGAGCAGTACTTC. Protein sequence: CASSEEWLGRYEQYF.

This clonotype counts as medium-sized. The chain employs TRBV27 and TRBJ1-2, with D tentatively TRBD1 (5 bases). The CDR3 spans 14 residues. V was shortened by 6 bases and J by 4 bases, with 15 bases between the two germline ends. Germline V lookup: CDR1 MNHEY, CDR2 SMNVEV (reference sequence). The CDR3 region is CASSPLVQGYGYTF. The CDR3 DNA reads TGTGCCAGCAGCCCGCTGGTGCAGGGCTATGGCTACACCTTC.

In its sample, this clonotype is medium-sized. V and J are TRBV6-6 and TRBJ1-5; D is unclear. Germline-derived CDR1 and CDR2 are MNHNY and SVGAGI (reference sequence). Between the trimmed V and J ends, which lost 2 bases and 1 base, there was a span of 15 bases. The CDR3 contains 17 residues. CDR3: CASSYSTGRSSNQPQHF. CDR3 nucleotide sequence: TGTGCCAGCAGTTACAGTACTGGGAGATCAAGCAATCAGCCCCAGCATTTT.

The chain links TRBV7-9 to TRBJ2-2, with D perhaps being TRBD1 or TRBD2 (5 bases each). CDR1 is SEHNR, CDR2 FQNEAQ, per germline (reference sequence). The germline V and J ends were trimmed by 2 bases and 8 bases, with 18 bases remaining between them. The CDR3 is 16 residues long. CDR3 DNA sequence: TGTGCCAGCAGCTTATCCCTGGGACCCGTGTCGGGGGAGCTGTTTTTT. It specifies CASSLSLGPVSGELFF.

This clonotype is termed large. V is TRBV27 and J is TRBJ2-1, with D tentatively TRBD2 (6 bases). Germline V gene data show CDR1 as MNHEY and CDR2 as SMNVEV (reference sequence). The CDR3 spans 16 residues. V was clipped by 3 bases and J by 4 bases, with 16 bases between them. The CDR3 spells CASSFSWRGRYNEQFF. CDR3 bases: TGTGCCAGCAGTTTCTCATGGAGGGGCCGTTACAATGAGCAGTTCTTC.

The V call is TRBV11-3, the J call TRBJ2-5; no definite D call. Germline V gene data show CDR1 as SGHNT and CDR2 as YENEEA. CDR3 length equals 15 residues. Trimming took 5 bases from V and 0 from J, leaving 13 bases between them. CDR3: CASSPGRKYQETQYF. The CDR3 DNA is TGTGCCAGCAGCCCCGGACGGAAGTACCAAGAGACCCAGTACTTC.

This clonotype was detected many times. This chain links TRBV19 with TRBJ1-1; D uncertain. The CDR3 is made up of 14 amino acids. Looked up from germline, CDR1 is LNHDA and CDR2 is SQIVND (reference sequence). The ends were cut back, 6 bases at V and 0 bases at J, with 11 bases in the middle. CDR3 bases: TGTGCCAGTAGCCCCCGGGCCATGAACACTGAAGCTTTCTTT. Its translation is CASSPRAMNTEAFF.

Concerning this clonotype itself: This may come from a read error, since a much larger clone is one base off. The conserved phenylalanine or tryptophan is not found at the CDR3 terminus, so this likely reflects a read error. This chain uses TRBV30 with TRBJ2-7, with D unresolved. From germline, CDR1 is GTSNPN and CDR2 SVGIG (reference sequence). The CDR3 runs to 11 residues. Trimming pared 2 bases from V and 2 bases from J, leaving 4 bases between. In nucleotides, the CDR3 is TGTGCCTGGAGTTCCACCTACGAGCAGTACTTA. Its translation: CAWSSTYEQYL.

The chain combines TRBV4-1 with TRBJ2-7, with 12 bases lining up with TRBD2. CDR3 length: 18 residues. Germline CDR1 MGHRA, CDR2 YSYEKL. Unmatched junction bases numbered 16, after V lost 3 bases and J lost 7 bases. The CDR3 is CASSQGLAGRDQTGEQYF. As DNA, the CDR3 is TGCGCCAGCAGCCAGGGACTAGCGGGTCGAGACCAGACGGGTGAGCAGTACTTC.

V is TRBV5-1 and J is TRBJ1-2; D possibly corresponds to TRBD1 (5 bases). This CDR3 is 12 amino acids long. CDR1 is SGHRS, CDR2 YFSETQ, per germline. The V end was cut by 4 bases, the J end by 4 bases, with 8 bases between. CDR3 amino acids: CASSADIYGYTF. The CDR3 region has the DNA TGCGCCAGCAGCGCGGACATCTATGGCTACACCTTC.

This clonotype was detected a few times. The chain joins TRBV12-3 or TRBV12-4 to TRBJ2-7, with a possible D match to TRBD1 (5 bases). This CDR3 spans 15 amino acids. V was pared by 1 base and J by 1 base, with 11 bases between. The DNA of the CDR3 is TGTGCCAGCAGTTTAGGGGGCTCCGAGTCCTACGAGCAGTACTTC. Residues: CASSLGGSESYEQYF.

Relative to its sample, this clonotype is medium-sized. The genes are TRBV6-1 and TRBJ2-1; D is unresolved. V gave up 7 bases and J gave up 6 bases, with 16 bases separating them. CDR3 size: 14 residues. Germline loops: CDR1 MNHNS, CDR2 SASEGT. DNA of the CDR3: TGTGCCAGCAAGTACATCGACCTGGGCAATGAGCAGTTCTTC. Amino acid sequence: CASKYIDLGNEQFF.

By share, this clonotype ranks as medium-sized (0.01 to 0.1%). J is TRBJ1-1 and V is TRBV6-6; possibly TRBD1 for D (6 bases). There are 13 residues in the CDR3. Germline lookup yields CDR1 MNHNY and CDR2 SVGAGI (reference sequence). V lost 6 bases to trimming and J lost 4 bases, with 12 bases between them. The CDR3: CASRPSGATEAFF. CDR3 nucleotides: TGTGCCAGCAGACCCTCAGGGGCCACTGAAGCTTTCTTT.

The rearrangement joins TRBV6-1 to TRBJ2-1; a weak D match, TRBD1 (5 bases). The CDR3 consists of 12 residues. The ends were cut back, 6 bases at V and 9 bases at J, with 12 bases in the middle. In germline, CDR1 is MNHNS, CDR2 SASEGT. CDR3 coding DNA: TGTGCCAGCAGCATAAGGGGATCTGAGCAGTTCTTC. Its translation is CASSIRGSEQFF.

This clonotype came up many times. V gene TRBV7-9 combines with J gene TRBJ1-3; D might be TRBD1 (6 bases). In germline, CDR1 is SEHNR, CDR2 FQNEAQ (reference sequence). The CDR3 runs 13 residues. V was shortened by 4 bases and J by 3 bases, with 7 bases between the two germline ends. The CDR3 DNA follows: TGTGCCAGCAGCTGGGGGCTTGGAAACACCATATATTTT. Amino acids: CASSWGLGNTIYF.

This clonotype is categorized as large (0.1 to 1%). CDR3 loop: CATGQPNTGELFF. CDR3 bases: TGTGCCACCGGCCAACCGAACACCGGGGAGCTGTTTTTT. The rearrangement links TRBV24-1 to TRBJ2-2; D is uncertain. V was clipped by 9 bases and J by 0 bases, with 7 bases between them. This CDR3 comprises 13 residues. Germline CDR1 is KGHDR and CDR2 is SFDVKD.

By proportion, this clonotype is medium-sized. The V and J genes are TRBV28 and TRBJ1-2, with a weak D call TRBD1 (6 bases). The CDR3 length is 15 residues. Trimming took 5 bases from V and 1 from J, leaving 14 bases between them. Germline V lookup: CDR1 MDHEN, CDR2 SYDVKM. CDR3 protein: CASSPGGAHNYGYTF. The CDR3 region has the DNA TGTGCCAGCAGTCCCGGGGGGGCGCATAACTATGGCTACACCTTC.

The CDR3 here is CASSGTSGRVRAYEQYF. Here the CDR3 DNA reads TGTGCCAGCAGTGGGACTAGCGGGAGGGTTCGGGCCTACGAGCAGTACTTC. The genes are TRBV6-5 and TRBJ2-7; 16 bases are shared with TRBD2. After removal of 5 bases from V and 2 bases from J, the junction contained 6 bases not matched to a gene. There are 17 residues in the CDR3. CDR1 and CDR2 (germline): MNHEY, SVGAGI.